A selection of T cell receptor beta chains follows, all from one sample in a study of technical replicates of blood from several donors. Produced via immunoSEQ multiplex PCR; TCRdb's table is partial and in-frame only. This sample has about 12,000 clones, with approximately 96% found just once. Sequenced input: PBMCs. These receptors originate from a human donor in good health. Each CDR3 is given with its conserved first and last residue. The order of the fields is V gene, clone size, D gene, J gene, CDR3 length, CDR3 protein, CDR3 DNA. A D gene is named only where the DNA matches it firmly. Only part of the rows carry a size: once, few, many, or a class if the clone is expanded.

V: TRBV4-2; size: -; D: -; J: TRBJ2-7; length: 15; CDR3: CASSQESGTGYEQYF; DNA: TGTGCCAGCAGCCAAGAATCCGGGACTGGCTACGAGCAGTACTTC
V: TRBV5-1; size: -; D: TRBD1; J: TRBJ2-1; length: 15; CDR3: CASSRDSASYNEQFF; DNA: TGCGCCAGCAGCCGGGACAGCGCCTCCTACAATGAGCAGTTCTTC
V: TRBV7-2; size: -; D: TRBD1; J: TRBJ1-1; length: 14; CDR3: CASSLTGGDTEAFF; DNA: TGTGCCAGCAGCTTAACAGGGGGAGACACTGAAGCTTTCTTT
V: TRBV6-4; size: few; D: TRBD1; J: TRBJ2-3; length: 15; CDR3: CASSDSTGGADTQYF; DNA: TGTGCCAGCAGTGACTCGACAGGGGGCGCAGATACGCAGTATTTT
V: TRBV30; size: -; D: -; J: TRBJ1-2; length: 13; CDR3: CAWIPTGSFGYTF; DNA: TGTGCCTGGATTCCCACAGGGAGCTTTGGCTACACCTTC
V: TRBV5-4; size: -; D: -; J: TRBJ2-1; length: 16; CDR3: CASSSRDSRFYNEQFF; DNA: TGTGCCAGCAGTTCACGGGACTCCCGATTTTACAATGAGCAGTTCTTC
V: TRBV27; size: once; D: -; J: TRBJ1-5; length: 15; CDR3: CASSFVRGEGQPQHF; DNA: TGTGCCAGCAGTTTTGTGAGGGGGGAGGGCCAGCCCCAGCATTTT
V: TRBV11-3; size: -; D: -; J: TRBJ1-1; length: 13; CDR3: CASSFTGNTEAFF; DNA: TGTGCCAGCAGCTTCACAGGTAACACTGAAGCTTTCTTT
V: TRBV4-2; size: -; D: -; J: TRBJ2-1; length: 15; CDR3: CASSQDGSAYNEQFF; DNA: TGTGCCAGCAGCCAAGACGGGAGCGCCTACAATGAGCAGTTCTTC
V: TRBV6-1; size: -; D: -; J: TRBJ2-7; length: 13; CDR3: CASSVDSSYEQYF; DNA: TGTGCCAGCAGTGTGGACAGCTCCTACGAGCAGTACTTC
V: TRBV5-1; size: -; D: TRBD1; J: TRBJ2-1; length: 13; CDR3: CASGQETYNEQFF; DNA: TGCGCCAGTGGACAGGAAACCTACAATGAGCAGTTCTTC
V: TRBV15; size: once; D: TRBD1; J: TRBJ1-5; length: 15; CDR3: CATSQTGGQYQPQHF; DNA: TGTGCCACCAGCCAGACAGGGGGCCAGTATCAGCCCCAGCATTTT
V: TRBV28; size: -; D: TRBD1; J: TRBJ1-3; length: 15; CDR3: CASSLPDRTGNTIYF; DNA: TGTGCCAGCAGTTTACCGGACAGGACTGGAAACACCATATATTTT
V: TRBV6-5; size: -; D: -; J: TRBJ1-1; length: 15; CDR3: CASIYRGVLNTEAFF; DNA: TGTGCCAGCATATATCGGGGAGTCTTGAACACTGAAGCTTTCTTT
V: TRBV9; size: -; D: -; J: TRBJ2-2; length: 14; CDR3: CASSAHRAAGELFF; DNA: TGTGCCAGCAGCGCCCACAGGGCCGCCGGGGAGCTGTTTTTT
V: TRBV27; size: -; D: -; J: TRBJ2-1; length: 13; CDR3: CASSLLGTNEQFF; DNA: TGTGCCAGCAGTTTATTGGGGACTAATGAGCAGTTCTTC
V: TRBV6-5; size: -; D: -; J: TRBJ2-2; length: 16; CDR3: CASSYLAGGPPGELFF; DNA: TGTGCCAGCAGTTACCTCGCCGGAGGGCCCCCCGGGGAGCTGTTTTTT
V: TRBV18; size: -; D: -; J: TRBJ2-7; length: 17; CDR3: CASSPSDPQAYAGEQYF; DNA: TGTGCCAGCTCACCATCAGATCCGCAGGCCTATGCAGGAGAGCAGTACTTC
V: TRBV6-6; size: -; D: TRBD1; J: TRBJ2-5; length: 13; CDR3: CASGHRTGETQYF; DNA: TGTGCCAGCGGGCATCGGACAGGGGAGACCCAGTACTTC
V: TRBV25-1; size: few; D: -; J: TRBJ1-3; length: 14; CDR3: CASREEALGNTIYF; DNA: TGTGCCAGCCGAGAGGAGGCACTAGGAAACACCATATATTTT
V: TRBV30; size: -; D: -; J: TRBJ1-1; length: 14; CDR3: CAWSVSQLNTEAFF; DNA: TGTGCCTGGAGTGTAAGCCAATTGAACACTGAAGCTTTCTTT
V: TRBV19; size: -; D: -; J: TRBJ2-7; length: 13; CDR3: CASSPTVTYEQYF; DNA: TGTGCCAGTAGTCCCACAGTGACCTACGAGCAGTACTTC
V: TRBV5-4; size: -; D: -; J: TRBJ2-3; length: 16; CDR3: CASSPVGGRSTDTQYF; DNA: TGTGCCAGCAGCCCGGTCGGAGGGAGGTCAACAGATACGCAGTATTTT
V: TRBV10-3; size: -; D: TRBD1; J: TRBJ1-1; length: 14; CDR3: CAISRGRRNTEAFF; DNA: TGTGCCATCAGCAGGGGGCGTAGGAACACTGAAGCTTTCTTT
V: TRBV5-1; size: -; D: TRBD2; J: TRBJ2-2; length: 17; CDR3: CASSSSGVAGFTGELFF; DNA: TGCGCCAGCAGCTCCTCAGGGGTAGCGGGATTTACCGGGGAGCTGTTTTTT
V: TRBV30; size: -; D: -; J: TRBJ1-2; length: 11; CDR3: CAWSVSGGYTF; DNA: TGTGCCTGGAGTGTATCGGGTGGCTACACCTTC
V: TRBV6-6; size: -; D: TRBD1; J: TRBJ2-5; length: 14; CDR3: CASSIQGAYETQYF; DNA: TGTGCCAGCAGTATACAGGGGGCTTACGAGACCCAGTACTTC
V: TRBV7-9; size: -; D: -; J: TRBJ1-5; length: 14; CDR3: CASTGLEGNQPQHF; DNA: TGTGCCAGCACCGGCTTGGAGGGGAATCAGCCCCAGCATTTT
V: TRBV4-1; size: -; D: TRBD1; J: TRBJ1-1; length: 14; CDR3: CASSQGDRVTEAFF; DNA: TGCGCCAGCAGCCAGGGGGACAGGGTGACTGAAGCTTTCTTT
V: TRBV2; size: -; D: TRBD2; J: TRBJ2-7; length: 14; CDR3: CASLTSGSSYEQYF; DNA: TGTGCCAGTTTGACTAGCGGGAGTTCCTACGAGCAGTACTTC
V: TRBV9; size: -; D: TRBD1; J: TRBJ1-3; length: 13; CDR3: CASSAGGGNTIYF; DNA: TGTGCCAGCAGCGCAGGGGGTGGAAACACCATATATTTT
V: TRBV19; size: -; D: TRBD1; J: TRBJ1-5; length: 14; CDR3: CASSPGQGHQPQHF; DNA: TGTGCCAGTAGTCCGGGACAGGGCCATCAGCCCCAGCATTTT
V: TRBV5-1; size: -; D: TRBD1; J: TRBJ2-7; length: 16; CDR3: CASSLDGQVLSYEQYF; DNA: TGCGCCAGCAGCTTAGATGGACAGGTCCTCTCCTACGAGCAGTACTTC
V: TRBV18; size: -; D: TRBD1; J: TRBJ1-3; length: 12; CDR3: CASGDRGNTIYF; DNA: TGTGCCAGCGGGGACAGGGGAAACACCATATATTTT
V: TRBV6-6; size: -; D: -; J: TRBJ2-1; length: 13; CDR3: CAGGSGSYNEQFF; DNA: TGTGCCGGGGGGAGTGGGTCCTACAATGAGCAGTTCTTC
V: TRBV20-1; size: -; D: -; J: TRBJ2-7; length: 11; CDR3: CSARVIYEQYF; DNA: TGCAGTGCTAGAGTTATCTACGAGCAGTACTTC
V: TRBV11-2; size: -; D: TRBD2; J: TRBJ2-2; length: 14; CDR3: CASSSSGRTGELFF; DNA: TGTGCCAGCAGCTCTAGCGGAAGAACCGGGGAGCTGTTTTTT
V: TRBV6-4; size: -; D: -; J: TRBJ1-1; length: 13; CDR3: CASADTVNTEAFF; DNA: TGTGCCAGCGCGGACACCGTGAACACTGAAGCTTTCTTT
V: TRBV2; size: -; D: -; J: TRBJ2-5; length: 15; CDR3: CASTLDTGSSLAQYF; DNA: TGTGCCAGCACTTTGGACACGGGCTCCAGTTTGGCCCAGTACTTC
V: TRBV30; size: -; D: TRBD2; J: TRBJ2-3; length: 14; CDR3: CAWRGLAGVDTQYF; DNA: TGTGCCTGGAGGGGACTAGCGGGAGTAGATACGCAGTATTTT
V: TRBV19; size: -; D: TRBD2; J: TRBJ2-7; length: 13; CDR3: CASSLAGAYEQYF; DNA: TGTGCCAGTAGTCTAGCGGGGGCCTACGAGCAGTACTTC
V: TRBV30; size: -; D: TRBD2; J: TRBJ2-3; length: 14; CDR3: CAWRTSVESPTQYF; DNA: TGTGCCTGGAGGACTAGCGTGGAGTCTCCTACGCAGTATTTT
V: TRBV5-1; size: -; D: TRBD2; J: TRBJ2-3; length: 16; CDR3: CASGSGRRTSTDTQYF; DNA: TGCGCCAGCGGCAGCGGGAGAAGAACTAGCACAGATACGCAGTATTTT
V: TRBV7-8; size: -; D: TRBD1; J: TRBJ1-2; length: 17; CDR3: CASSLSSRGGGSYGYTF; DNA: TGTGCCAGCAGCTTAAGCTCCCGTGGAGGGGGCTCCTATGGCTACACCTTC
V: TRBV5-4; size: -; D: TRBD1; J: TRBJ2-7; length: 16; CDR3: CASSLGGQGGSYEQYF; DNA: TGTGCCAGCAGCTTGGGGGGACAGGGGGGCTCCTACGAGCAGTACTTC
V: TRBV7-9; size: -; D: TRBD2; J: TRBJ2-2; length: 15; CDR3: CASSSAGGRTGELFF; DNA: TGTGCCAGCAGCTCAGCGGGAGGACGTACCGGGGAGCTGTTTTTT
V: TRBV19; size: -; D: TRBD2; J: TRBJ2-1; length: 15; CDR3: CASSTLAGSYNEQFF; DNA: TGTGCCAGTAGTACACTAGCGGGATCCTACAATGAGCAGTTCTTC
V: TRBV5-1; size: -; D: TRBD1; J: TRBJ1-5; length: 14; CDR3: CASSFNQGDQPQHF; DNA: TGCGCCAGCAGCTTTAACCAGGGGGATCAGCCCCAGCATTTT
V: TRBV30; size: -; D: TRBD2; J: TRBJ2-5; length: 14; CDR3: CAWSEVAGGETQYF; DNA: TGTGCCTGGAGTGAGGTAGCGGGAGGAGAGACCCAGTACTTC
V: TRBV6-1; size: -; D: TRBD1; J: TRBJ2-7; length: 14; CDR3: CASIPGTGNYEQYF; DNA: TGTGCCAGCATCCCCGGGACAGGGAACTACGAGCAGTACTTC
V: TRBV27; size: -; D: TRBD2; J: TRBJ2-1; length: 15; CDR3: CASSRLAGEAYEQFF; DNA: TGTGCCAGCAGCAGACTAGCGGGGGAGGCATATGAGCAGTTCTTC
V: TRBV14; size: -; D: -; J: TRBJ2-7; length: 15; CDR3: CASSQSGGRTYEQYF; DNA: TGTGCCAGCAGCCAAAGTGGGGGCAGAACCTACGAGCAGTACTTC
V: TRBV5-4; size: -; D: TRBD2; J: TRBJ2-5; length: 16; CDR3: CASSAGLAGLQETQYF; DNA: TGTGCCAGCAGCGCGGGACTAGCGGGACTCCAAGAGACCCAGTACTTC
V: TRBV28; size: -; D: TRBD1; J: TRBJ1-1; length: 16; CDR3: CASSSYSTGEDTEAFF; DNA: TGTGCCAGCAGTTCCTACTCGACAGGGGAGGACACTGAAGCTTTCTTT
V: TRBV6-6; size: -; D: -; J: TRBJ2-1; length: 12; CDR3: CASGQGINEQFF; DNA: TGTGCCAGCGGGCAGGGGATCAATGAGCAGTTCTTC
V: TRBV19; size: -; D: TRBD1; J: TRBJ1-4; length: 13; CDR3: CASSGQVDEKLFF; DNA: TGTGCCAGTAGCGGACAGGTCGACGAAAAACTGTTTTTT
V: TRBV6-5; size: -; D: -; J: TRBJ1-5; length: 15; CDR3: CASSWNREKNQPQHF; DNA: TGTGCCAGCAGTTGGAACCGGGAAAAAAATCAGCCCCAGCATTTT
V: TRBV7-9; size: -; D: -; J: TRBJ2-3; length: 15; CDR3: CASSPETLSSDTQYF; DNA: TGTGCCAGCAGCCCCGAGACTCTTTCCTCAGATACGCAGTATTTT
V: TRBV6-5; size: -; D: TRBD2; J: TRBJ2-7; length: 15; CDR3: CASSMTSGSSYEQYF; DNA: TGTGCCAGCAGCATGACTAGCGGGTCATCCTACGAGCAGTACTTC
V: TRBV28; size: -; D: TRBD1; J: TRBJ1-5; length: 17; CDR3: CASSSGQGNWVHQPQHF; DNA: TGTGCCAGCAGTTCCGGACAGGGAAATTGGGTTCATCAGCCCCAGCATTTT